The sequence of this T cell receptor beta chain was determined in a study of blood T cell repertoires in COVID-19. Study in general: Sites in the United States, Italy and Spain provided acute and convalescent COVID-19 samples. Nucleic acid was either cDNA or gDNA, and it came from T cells, B-cell-depleted T cells, or PBMCs.

In the study's own analysis: Reference gene primer amplification in the assay estimated nucleated cell counts. Assay used: immunoSEQ multiplex PCR; TCRdb lists only in-frame clones, some missing. D and trimming come from the DNA, and the V and J calls and clone size come from that table. The sample carries under 150,000 clones, about 85% recorded once. This TCR came from a man aged 70-80 years with acute or convalescent COVID-19. The material sequenced was peripheral blood.

The CDR3 sequence is CSADLFGGTDTQYF. The CDR3 DNA reads TGCAGCGCGGACCTATTCGGGGGCACAGATACGCAGTATTTT. This chain joins TRBV29-1 and TRBJ2-3, with D perhaps matching TRBD2 (5 bases). The CDR3 is 14 residues long. Per the germline V gene, CDR1 is SQVTM and CDR2 is ANQGSEA. With 7 bases removed from V and 1 base from J, the gap between germline ends came to 15 bases.